These T cell receptor beta chains were read from a single sample in a study of blood T cell repertoires in COVID-19. Profiling relied on immunoSEQ multiplex PCR, and the TCRdb table lists in-frame clones only, not all of them. The table includes about 69,000 clones, more than 75% detected once. The sample consisted of peripheral blood. The receptors come from a human donor in a cohort sampled during active COVID-19. Both conserved end residues are part of each CDR3. A D gene is named only where the DNA matches it firmly. A clone size is listed for some rows: how often the clone was seen (once, few, many), or a class if it is expanded.

clone_size d_call cdr3_length j_call v_call cdr3_aa cdr3_nt
. . 13 TRBJ1-5 TRBV18 CASSPGSDQPQHF TGTGCCAGCTCACCAGGGAGCGATCAGCCCCAGCATTTT
. . 16 TRBJ2-5 TRBV6-1 CASSESHRDPWETQYF TGTGCCAGCAGTGAATCACACAGGGATCCTTGGGAGACCCAGTACTTC
once TRBD1 14 TRBJ2-7 TRBV11-1 CASSRDSAIYEQYF TGTGCCAGCAGCCGGGACAGTGCGATCTACGAGCAGTACTTC
. . 13 TRBJ2-1 TRBV25-1 CASSQPGTNEQFF TGTGCCAGCAGTCAGCCAGGGACTAATGAGCAGTTCTTC
. . 16 TRBJ2-1 TRBV19 CASSILGGRGINEQFF TGTGCCAGTAGTATTCTAGGGGGGAGGGGGATTAATGAGCAGTTCTTC
. TRBD1 17 TRBJ2-7 TRBV6-1 CASSGSGGTGGTYEQYF TGTGCCAGCAGTGGCTCCGGAGGGACAGGGGGCACCTACGAGCAGTACTTC
. TRBD1 17 TRBJ2-3 TRBV2 CASIGTGYGTSTDTQYF TGTGCCAGCATCGGGACAGGTTACGGGACTAGCACAGATACGCAGTATTTT
once TRBD1 17 TRBJ2-6 TRBV24-1 CATSDSTGGSGANVLTF TGTGCCACCAGTGATTCCACAGGGGGCTCTGGGGCCAACGTCCTGACTTTC
. TRBD2 15 TRBJ2-7 TRBV2 CASSPGLAGVYEQYF TGTGCCAGCAGCCCCGGACTAGCGGGAGTGTACGAGCAGTACTTC
. TRBD2 16 TRBJ2-2 TRBV19 CASRWAGTSETGELFF TGTGCCAGTAGGTGGGCCGGGACTAGCGAAACCGGGGAGCTGTTTTTT
. . 12 TRBJ1-2 TRBV7-2 CASSLELWGYTF TGTGCCAGCAGCTTAGAACTCTGGGGCTACACCTTC
. . 13 TRBJ2-1 TRBV10-3 CAIRGDNYNEQFF TGTGCCATCAGGGGGGACAACTACAATGAGCAGTTCTTC
. . 15 TRBJ1-6 TRBV25-1 CASTGGRVGNSPLHF TGTGCCAGCACTGGAGGGAGGGTAGGAAATTCACCCCTCCACTTT
. . 14 TRBJ2-2 TRBV5-1 CASSLLSETGELFF TGCGCCAGCAGCTTACTTAGCGAGACCGGGGAGCTGTTTTTT
once TRBD2 14 TRBJ2-7 TRBV27 CASSLAGGPSEQYF TGTGCCAGCAGTTTAGCGGGAGGGCCCTCCGAGCAGTACTTC
. . 13 TRBJ2-7 TRBV28 CASSLTAPYEQYF TGTGCCAGCAGTTTAACAGCCCCCTACGAGCAGTACTTC
. TRBD2 16 TRBJ2-3 TRBV2 CASSGWGGRSTDTQYF TGTGCCAGCAGTGGATGGGGGGGAAGAAGCACAGATACGCAGTATTTT
. . 15 TRBJ1-3 TRBV5-1 CASSPRVDSGNTIYF TGCGCCAGCAGCCCCAGGGTGGACTCTGGAAACACCATATATTTT
. . 17 TRBJ2-3 TRBV25-1 CASSEKEGRAGTDTQYF TGTGCCAGCAGTGAAAAGGAAGGAAGGGCGGGGACAGATACGCAGTATTTT
once TRBD2 16 TRBJ2-2 TRBV4-1 CASSRGTSGNTGELFF TGCGCCAGCAGCCGCGGGACTAGCGGTAACACCGGGGAGCTGTTTTTT
. TRBD1 16 TRBJ1-1 TRBV5-1 CASSLATGTGATEAFF TGCGCCAGCAGCTTGGCCACCGGGACAGGGGCTACTGAAGCTTTCTTT
. . 12 TRBJ1-2 TRBV7-8 CASSLRIYGYTF TGTGCCAGCAGCCTGAGGATCTATGGCTACACCTTC
few . 15 TRBJ1-2 TRBV7-6 CASSLFGGENYGYTF TGTGCCAGCAGCTTATTTGGGGGGGAAAACTATGGCTACACCTTC
. . 14 TRBJ1-2 TRBV2 CASSATEGGYGYTF TGTGCCAGCTCCGCCACCGAGGGAGGCTATGGCTACACCTTC
. TRBD1 15 TRBJ1-1 TRBV5-1 CASSFISGQGAFAFF TGCGCCAGCAGCTTTATTTCGGGACAGGGGGCATTTGCTTTCTTT
. TRBD2 17 TRBJ2-1 TRBV3-1/TRBV3-2 CASSPGGLWSSYNEQFF TGTGCCAGCAGCCCCGGGGGACTATGGAGCTCCTACAATGAGCAGTTCTTC
. . 14 TRBJ2-7 TRBV11-2 CASSLGNQNYEQYF TGTGCCAGCAGCTTAGGTAACCAGAACTACGAGCAGTACTTC
few . 17 TRBJ2-1 TRBV24-1 CATTSIEGGSSYNEQFF TGTGCCACCACCAGTATAGAGGGAGGCAGCTCCTACAATGAGCAGTTCTTC
. . 15 TRBJ1-3 TRBV7-9 CASSLGGYSGNTIYF TGTGCCAGCAGCTTAGGGGGCTACTCCGGAAACACCATATATTTT
. TRBD1 14 TRBJ2-7 TRBV19 CASSSGTVAYEQYF TGTGCCAGTAGCTCCGGGACAGTTGCCTACGAGCAGTACTTC
. . 14 TRBJ2-2 TRBV2 CASMAGSNTGELFF TGTGCCAGCATGGCAGGATCGAACACCGGGGAGCTGTTTTTT
. TRBD1 17 TRBJ1-1 TRBV6-2/TRBV6-3 CASSYSGTGLEGTEAFF TGTGCCAGCAGTTACTCCGGGACAGGTCTGGAAGGGACTGAAGCTTTCTTT
. . 12 TRBJ2-5 TRBV29-1 CSVLWRVETQYF TGCAGCGTTCTTTGGCGGGTTGAGACCCAGTACTTC
. . 11 TRBJ2-6 TRBV12-3/TRBV12-4 CASSSRETLTF TGTGCCAGCAGTTCCAGGGAAACCCTGACTTTC
. TRBD1 19 TRBJ2-6 TRBV19 CASTDPGQGVFTGANVLTF TGTGCCAGTACCGATCCCGGGCAGGGGGTATTTACTGGGGCCAACGTCCTGACTTTC
. TRBD1 16 TRBJ1-1 TRBV7-6 CASSTLQGAPNTEAFF TGTGCCAGCAGCACCCTACAGGGGGCGCCGAACACTGAAGCTTTCTTT
. TRBD2 16 TRBJ2-5 TRBV28 CASSSSGLAGEETQYF TGTGCCAGCAGTTCCTCGGGACTAGCGGGGGAGGAGACCCAGTACTTC
few . 14 TRBJ1-1 TRBV5-1 CASSNQGQNTEAFF TGCGCCAGCAGCAACCAAGGACAGAACACTGAAGCTTTCTTT
. TRBD2 15 TRBJ2-1 TRBV6-5 CASLSRRERYNEQFF TGTGCCAGCCTCTCTAGGCGGGAGAGGTACAATGAGCAGTTCTTC
. TRBD2 16 TRBJ2-7 TRBV20-1 CSASDSGGAKPYEQYF TGCAGTGCTAGTGATAGCGGGGGGGCCAAACCCTACGAGCAGTACTTC